This T cell receptor beta chain emerged from a study of T cell repertoires in cytomegalovirus infection (dated by TCRdb to the late 2010s). The study in broad terms: Recently identified HLA-C-restricted CMV epitopes, whose presentation resists viral immunomodulation, were targeted by peptide stimulations together with well-studied HLA-B-restricted epitopes. Donor HLA type was relevant to the analysis, as public TCR beta signatures indicated carriage of CMV infection together with the matching HLA type. The investigation overall reported the following: The ex vivo response was dominated by HLA-C-restricted CMV-specific TCR beta clonotypes, and the single most frequent clonotype in two of eight donors was supplied by these HLA-C-restricted clonotypes. In both this cohort and an independent approximately 350-donor cohort, the cumulative frequency of public TCR beta family members distinguished carriers of CMV infection plus the relevant HLA type.

V sheds 6 bases and J sheds 4 bases, leaving 13 bases between their ends. Looking up the germline V gene (reference sequence) yields CDR1 MNHEY and CDR2 SMNVEV. The CDR3, from cysteine to phenylalanine, totals 14 residues. The read is trimmed to its CDR3 DNA, 42 bases read in frame from base 1. As for this clonotype: The clone's antigen remains unknown. Base qualities are not recorded, but no much larger clone differs from it by a single base.

In the paper's terms, the treatment or condition label means: in vitro stimulation with specific CMV peptide epitopes to enrich CMV-specific T cells. The data were produced on an Illumina HiSeq 1500. TCRdb passed the public sequencing reads through fastp at Q25 and MiXCR, retaining productive beta sequences. CDR3 protein duplicates are merged, each entry listing the most common genes and DNA. The sample table shows hundreds of thousands of distinct CDR3 sequences, and about 30% are seen once. 15% to 20% of the sample comes from the top ten. The sequences come from cultured PBMCs, collected from culture after CMV antigen stimulation. The sequence links TRBV27 to TRBJ1-3; the D region possibly corresponds to TRBD1 (5 bases align). The TCR sequence derives from a human donor in good health (CMV status not recorded). Some clones in this sample may be carry-over from other donors' samples. The nucleotides read TGTGCCAGCAGCAGACGGGGCTTCGGAAACACCATATATTTT. Translated, it reads CASSRRGFGNTIYF.